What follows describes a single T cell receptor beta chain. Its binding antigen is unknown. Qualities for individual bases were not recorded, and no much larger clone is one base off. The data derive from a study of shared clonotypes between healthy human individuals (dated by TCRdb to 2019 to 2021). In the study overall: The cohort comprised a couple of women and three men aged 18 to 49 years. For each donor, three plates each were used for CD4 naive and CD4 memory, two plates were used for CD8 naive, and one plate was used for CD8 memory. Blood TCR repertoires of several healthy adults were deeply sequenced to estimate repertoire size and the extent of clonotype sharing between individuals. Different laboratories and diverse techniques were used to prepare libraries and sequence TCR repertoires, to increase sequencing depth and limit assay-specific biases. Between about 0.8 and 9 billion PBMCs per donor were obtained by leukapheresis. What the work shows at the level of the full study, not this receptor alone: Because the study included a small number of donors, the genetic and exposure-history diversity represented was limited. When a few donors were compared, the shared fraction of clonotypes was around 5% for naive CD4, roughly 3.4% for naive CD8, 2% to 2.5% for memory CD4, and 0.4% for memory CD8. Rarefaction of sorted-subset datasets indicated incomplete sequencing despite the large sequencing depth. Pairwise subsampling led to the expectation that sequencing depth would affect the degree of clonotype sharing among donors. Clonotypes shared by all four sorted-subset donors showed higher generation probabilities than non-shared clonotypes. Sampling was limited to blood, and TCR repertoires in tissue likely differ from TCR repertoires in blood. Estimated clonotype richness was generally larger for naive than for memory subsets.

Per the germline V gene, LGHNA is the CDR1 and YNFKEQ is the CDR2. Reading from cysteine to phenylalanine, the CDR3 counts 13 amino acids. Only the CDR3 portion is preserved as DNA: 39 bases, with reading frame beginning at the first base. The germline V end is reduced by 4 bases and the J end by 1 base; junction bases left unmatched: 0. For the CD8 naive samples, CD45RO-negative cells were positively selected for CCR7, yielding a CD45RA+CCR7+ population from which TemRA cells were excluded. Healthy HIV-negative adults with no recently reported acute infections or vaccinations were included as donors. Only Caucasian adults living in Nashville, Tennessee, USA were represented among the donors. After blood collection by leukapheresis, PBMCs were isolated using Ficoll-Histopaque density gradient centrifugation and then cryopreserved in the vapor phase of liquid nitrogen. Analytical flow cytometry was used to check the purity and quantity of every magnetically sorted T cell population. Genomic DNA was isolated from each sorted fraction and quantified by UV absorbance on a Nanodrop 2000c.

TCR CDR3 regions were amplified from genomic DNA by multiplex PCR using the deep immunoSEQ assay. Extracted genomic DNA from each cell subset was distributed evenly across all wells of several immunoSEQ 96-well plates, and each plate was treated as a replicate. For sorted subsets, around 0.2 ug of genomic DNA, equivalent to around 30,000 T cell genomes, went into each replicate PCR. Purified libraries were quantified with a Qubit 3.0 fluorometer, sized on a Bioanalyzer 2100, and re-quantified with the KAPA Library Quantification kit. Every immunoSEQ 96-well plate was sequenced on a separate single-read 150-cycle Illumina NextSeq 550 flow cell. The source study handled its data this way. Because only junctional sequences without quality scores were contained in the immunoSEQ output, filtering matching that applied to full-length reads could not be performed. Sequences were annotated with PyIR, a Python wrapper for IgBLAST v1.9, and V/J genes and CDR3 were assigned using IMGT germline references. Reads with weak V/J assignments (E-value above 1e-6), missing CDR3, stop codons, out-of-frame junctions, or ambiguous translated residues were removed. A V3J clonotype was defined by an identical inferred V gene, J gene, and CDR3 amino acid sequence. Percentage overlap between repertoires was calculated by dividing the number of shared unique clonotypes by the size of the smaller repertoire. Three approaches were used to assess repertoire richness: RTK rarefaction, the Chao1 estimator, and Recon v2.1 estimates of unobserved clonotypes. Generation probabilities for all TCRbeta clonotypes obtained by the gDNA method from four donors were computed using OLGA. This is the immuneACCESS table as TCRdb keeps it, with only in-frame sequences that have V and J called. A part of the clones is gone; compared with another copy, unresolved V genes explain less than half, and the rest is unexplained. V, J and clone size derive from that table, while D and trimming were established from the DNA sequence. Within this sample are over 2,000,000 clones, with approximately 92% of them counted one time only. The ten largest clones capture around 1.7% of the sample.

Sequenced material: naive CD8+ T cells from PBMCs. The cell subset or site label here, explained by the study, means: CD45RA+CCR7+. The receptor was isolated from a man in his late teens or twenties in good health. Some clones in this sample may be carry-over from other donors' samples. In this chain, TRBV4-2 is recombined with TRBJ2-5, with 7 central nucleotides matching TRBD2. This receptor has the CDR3 CASSRGGQETQYF. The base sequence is TGTGCCAGCAGCCGGGGGGGCCAAGAGACCCAGTACTTC.